The rows below give T cell receptor beta chains drawn from one sample of a study of cytomegalovirus exposure and HLA in healthy donors. Repertoires were generated with immunoSEQ multiplex PCR, while TCRdb's copy carries only in-frame clones and drops some. Seen here are over 150,000 clones, 82% observed once, and the top ten hold around 10%. Sequenced: PBMCs. These receptors came from a middle-aged man in good health and CMV-seropositive. Each CDR3 is given with its conserved first and last residue. Each record gives: CDR3 length, V gene, clone size, J gene, D gene, CDR3 protein, CDR3 DNA. D genes are given only for firm matches. Expanded clones get a size class; other rows say once, few or many, or leave the size out.

>15|TRBV19|once|TRBJ1-1|.
CASKTQDQEGTEAFF
TGTGCCAGTAAAACACAGGACCAGGAGGGCACTGAAGCTTTCTTT
>16|TRBV30|few|TRBJ2-1|TRBD2
CAWSASGRVGYNEQFF
TGTGCCTGGAGTGCTAGCGGGAGGGTGGGCTACAATGAGCAGTTCTTC
>14|TRBV7-9|.|TRBJ2-2|.
CASRTGLNTGELFF
TGTGCCAGCAGAACCGGGTTGAACACCGGGGAGCTGTTTTTT
>16|TRBV5-6|few|TRBJ1-1|TRBD1
CASSLPWTGGNTEAFF
TGTGCCAGCAGCCTCCCGTGGACAGGGGGAAACACTGAAGCTTTCTTT
>13|TRBV30|.|TRBJ1-2|.
CAWRADLNYGYTF
TGTGCCTGGAGAGCGGACCTTAACTATGGCTACACCTTC
>12|TRBV30|.|TRBJ1-1|.
CAWDRQNTEAFF
TGTGCCTGGGACAGGCAGAACACTGAAGCTTTCTTT
>15|TRBV6-5|.|TRBJ1-6|.
CASRTLQRDNSPLHF
TGTGCCAGCAGGACCCTCCAGAGGGATAATTCACCCCTCCACTTT
>14|TRBV28|.|TRBJ2-7|.
CASSGGTLSYEQYF
TGTGCCAGCAGTGGCGGAACTCTCTCCTACGAGCAGTACTTC
>14|TRBV7-7|.|TRBJ2-5|TRBD1
CASSPDRDRETQYF
TGTGCTAGCAGCCCCGACAGGGACCGAGAGACCCAGTACTTC
>14|TRBV6-5|.|TRBJ2-1|.
CASSYRGGYNEQFF
TGTGCCAGCAGTTACAGGGGGGGCTACAATGAGCAGTTCTTC
>13|TRBV6-6|few|TRBJ1-1|.
CASSYSRVGEAFF
TGTGCCAGCAGTTACTCGAGGGTTGGTGAAGCTTTCTTT
>15|TRBV11-2|.|TRBJ1-5|TRBD1
CASSFAGTGSEPQHF
TGTGCCAGCAGCTTCGCCGGGACAGGGAGTGAGCCCCAGCATTTT
>15|TRBV6-5|.|TRBJ1-2|.
CASGIPGVSDYGYTF
TGTGCCAGCGGAATTCCCGGGGTCAGTGACTATGGCTACACCTTC
>15|TRBV4-1|once|TRBJ2-3|.
CASSRLGGITDTQYF
TGCGCCAGCAGCCGTCTTGGAGGAATCACAGATACGCAGTATTTT
>14|TRBV18|.|TRBJ2-7|TRBD1
CASSLTGGSYEQYF
TGTGCCAGCTCACTAACAGGGGGGTCCTACGAGCAGTACTTC
>16|TRBV5-1|.|TRBJ1-5|.
CASSLGDFSGGQPQHF
TGCGCCAGCAGCTTGGGGGACTTCTCCGGGGGTCAGCCCCAGCATTTT
>12|TRBV13|once|TRBJ2-7|TRBD2
CASSLLTSERYF
TGTGCCAGCAGCTTATTGACTAGCGAGCGGTACTTC
>15|TRBV7-3|.|TRBJ2-3|TRBD1
CASSLTGQSTDTQYF
TGTGCCAGCAGCTTAACGGGACAGAGCACAGATACGCAGTATTTT
>14|TRBV6-5|.|TRBJ1-2|TRBD1
CASGRQGAHYGYTF
TGTGCCAGCGGGCGACAGGGGGCGCATTACGGCTACACCTTC
>14|TRBV11-2|.|TRBJ2-1|TRBD1
CASTRDRGFNEQFF
TGTGCCAGCACCCGGGACAGGGGGTTCAATGAGCAGTTCTTC
>15|TRBV19|.|TRBJ1-1|.
CASSSRTELNTEAFF
TGTGCCAGTAGTTCCCGGACAGAGTTGAACACTGAAGCTTTCTTT
>14|TRBV7-6|few|TRBJ2-5|.
CASSLDRGGETQYF
TGTGCCAGCAGCTTAGACAGGGGAGGCGAGACCCAGTACTTC
>16|TRBV5-6|.|TRBJ2-1|TRBD1
CASSLFKSGGWDEQFF
TGTGCCAGCAGCTTGTTTAAGTCAGGGGGCTGGGATGAGCAGTTCTTC
>16|TRBV28|.|TRBJ2-4|.
CASSPGEGLAKNSQYF
TGTGCCAGCAGTCCCGGGGAAGGATTAGCCAAAAACAGTCAGTACTTC
>14|TRBV11-1|.|TRBJ1-6|.
CASSRQGQNSPLHF
TGTGCCAGCAGCCGCCAAGGACAGAATTCACCCCTCCACTTT
>15|TRBV5-4|.|TRBJ2-1|TRBD2
CASSLSAGGYNEQFF
TGTGCCAGCAGCTTATCGGCGGGAGGTTACAATGAGCAGTTCTTC
>18|TRBV7-9|.|TRBJ2-3|TRBD2
CSSSWTSGGAGITDTQYF
TGTTCCAGCAGCTGGACTAGCGGGGGGGCCGGTATCACAGATACGCAGTATTTT
>18|TRBV5-1|.|TRBJ2-3|TRBD2
CASSLGVSGRAATDTQYF
TGCGCCAGCAGCTTGGGAGTTAGCGGGAGGGCCGCCACAGATACGCAGTATTTT
>14|TRBV5-4|.|TRBJ2-2|.
CASSGQANTGELFF
TGTGCCAGCAGCGGCCAGGCGAACACCGGGGAGCTGTTTTTT
>11|TRBV6-5|.|TRBJ1-1|.
CAPTANTEAFF
TGTGCCCCTACAGCGAACACTGAAGCTTTCTTT
>15|TRBV19|.|TRBJ1-1|.
CASSIVPGSGTEAFF
TGTGCCAGTAGTATAGTACCAGGGTCGGGCACTGAAGCTTTCTTT
>13|TRBV10-3|.|TRBJ2-7|.
CAMGTQSSYEQYF
TGTGCCATGGGGACTCAATCCTCCTACGAGCAGTACTTC
>15|TRBV5-6|.|TRBJ2-3|.
CASSLEEGVTDTQYF
TGTGCCAGCAGCTTGGAAGAGGGGGTGACAGATACGCAGTATTTT
>15|TRBV5-1|.|TRBJ1-5|.
CASSLGRGSNQPQHF
TGCGCCAGCAGCTTGGGGCGGGGCAGCAATCAGCCCCAGCATTTT
>15|TRBV28|.|TRBJ2-2|.
CASSLAGTNTGELFF
TGTGCCAGCAGTTTAGCCGGGACTAACACCGGGGAGCTGTTTTTT
>15|TRBV6-5|few|TRBJ2-1|.
CASSYSWTYYNEQFF
TGTGCCAGCAGTTACTCTTGGACATACTACAATGAGCAGTTCTTC
>16|TRBV5-1|.|TRBJ2-1|.
CASSLGNPTNYNEQFF
TGCGCCAGCAGCTTGGGCAACCCAACTAACTACAATGAGCAGTTCTTC
>13|TRBV7-2|few|TRBJ2-7|TRBD2
CASRGSGSREQYF
TGTGCCAGTAGAGGCAGCGGGAGTCGCGAGCAGTACTTC
>16|TRBV18|.|TRBJ2-5|TRBD1
CASSPQGPGGIETQYF
TGTGCCAGCTCACCTCAAGGTCCAGGGGGTATCGAGACCCAGTACTTC
>16|TRBV4-3|.|TRBJ2-7|TRBD1
CASSQDLGTASYEQYF
TGCGCCAGCAGCCAAGATCTAGGGACAGCCTCCTACGAGCAGTACTTC
>16|TRBV5-1|.|TRBJ2-1|.
CASSLAGGNSYNEQFF
TGCGCCAGCAGCTTGGCCGGCGGAAACTCCTACAATGAGCAGTTCTTC
>14|TRBV15|once|TRBJ1-3|.
CATSRETGGNTIYF
TGTGCCACCAGCAGAGAAACTGGTGGAAACACCATATATTTT
>17|TRBV4-3|.|TRBJ2-7|TRBD1
CASSQDISGTGAYEQYF
TGCGCCAGCAGCCAAGATATCTCCGGGACAGGGGCCTACGAGCAGTACTTC
>14|TRBV2|.|TRBJ1-5|TRBD1
CASSRQGAPQPQHF
TGTGCCAGCAGTCGACAGGGGGCCCCTCAGCCCCAGCATTTT
>13|TRBV29-1|.|TRBJ1-2|.
CSVDVLAVGSYTF
TGCAGCGTTGACGTCCTGGCCGTCGGGTCGTACACCTTC
>15|TRBV21-1|few|TRBJ2-3|.
CASTLETGDTDTQYF
TGTGCCAGCACCCTGGAAACAGGGGACACAGATACGCAGTATTTT
>14|TRBV10-3|.|TRBJ2-3|.
CAISEAGSTDTQYF
TGTGCCATCAGTGAGGCAGGGAGCACAGATACGCAGTATTTT
>15|TRBV5-8|.|TRBJ1-2|TRBD1
CASSWGDSDGYGYTF
TGTGCCAGCAGCTGGGGGGACAGTGATGGATATGGCTACACCTTC
>12|TRBV6-1|.|TRBJ1-1|.
CASLGQGREAFF
TGTGCCAGCCTCGGTCAGGGTCGTGAAGCTTTCTTT
>14|TRBV5-1|.|TRBJ2-5|.
CASSWKSGQETQYF
TGCGCCAGCAGCTGGAAAAGCGGACAAGAGACCCAGTACTTC
>15|TRBV7-2|.|TRBJ1-1|.
CASSLEKGPNTEAFF
TGTGCCAGCAGCTTAGAGAAGGGGCCAAACACTGAAGCTTTCTTT
>15|TRBV28|.|TRBJ1-1|TRBD1
CASRSGTAMNTEAFF
TGTGCCAGCAGGAGTGGGACAGCCATGAACACTGAAGCTTTCTTT
>17|TRBV10-3|.|TRBJ2-5|TRBD2
CAISESRGGRNQETQYF
TGTGCCATCAGTGAGTCGCGGGGGGGCCGAAACCAAGAGACCCAGTACTTC
>12|TRBV10-3|.|TRBJ2-2|.
CAISETLGELFF
TGTGCCATCAGTGAGACTCTGGGGGAGCTGTTTTTT